These T cell receptor beta chains were read from a single sample in a study of cytomegalovirus exposure and HLA in healthy donors. Measured with immunoSEQ multiplex PCR; TCRdb has only the in-frame clones, and not every one. Of 90,000 to 110,000 clones listed, roughly 79% were seen once; the top ten hold under 2.5%. Sequencing used PBMCs. The receptor set was obtained from a woman in her thirties in good health and CMV-seronegative. CDR3s include the opening cysteine and the closing phenylalanine or tryptophan. The order of the fields is clone size, J gene, V gene, CDR3 length, D gene, CDR3 protein, CDR3 DNA. A D gene is named only where the DNA matches it firmly. The size entry is marked missing in some rows and otherwise reads once, few, many or a size class.

NA | TRBJ2-7 | TRBV7-2 | 14 | TRBD1 | CASSLGQGAYEQYF | TGTGCCAGCAGCTTAGGCCAGGGGGCCTACGAGCAGTACTTC
NA | TRBJ2-1 | TRBV27 | 15 | TRBD1 | CASSRGTGGYNEQFF | TGTGCCAGCAGTCGCGGGACAGGGGGTTACAATGAGCAGTTCTTC
NA | TRBJ2-2 | TRBV5-5 | 14 | NA | CASSLRYTSGELFF | TGTGCCAGCAGCTTGCGGTATACCTCGGGGGAGCTGTTTTTT
once | TRBJ2-7 | TRBV9 | 15 | TRBD2 | CASSAFSGKSHSEYF | TGTGCCAGCAGCGCTTTTAGCGGGAAGAGCCATTCAGAGTACTTC
few | TRBJ1-1 | TRBV4-1 | 13 | NA | CASSQAASISAFF | TGCGCCAGCAGCCAAGCAGCGTCGATTTCAGCTTTCTTT
NA | TRBJ1-5 | TRBV4-2 | 16 | NA | CASSQGTLGRNQPQHF | TGTGCCAGCAGCCAAGGGACATTAGGACGGAATCAGCCCCAGCATTTT
NA | TRBJ1-1 | TRBV15 | 14 | TRBD1 | CATSRDIRTGGAFF | TGTGCCACCAGCAGAGATATCCGGACAGGGGGAGCTTTCTTT
NA | TRBJ2-7 | TRBV7-8 | 14 | NA | CASSLGTYAYEQYF | TGTGCCAGCAGCTTGGGGACTTACGCCTACGAGCAGTACTTC
NA | TRBJ2-5 | TRBV9 | 15 | TRBD2 | CASSVGGGPQETQYF | TGTGCCAGCAGCGTAGGGGGGGGACCCCAAGAGACCCAGTACTTC
NA | TRBJ2-1 | TRBV6-1 | 13 | NA | CASSGTSYNEQFF | TGTGCCAGTTCCGGGACTTCTTACAATGAGCAGTTCTTC
NA | TRBJ2-7 | TRBV6-1 | 13 | NA | CASNLVEPYEQYF | TGTGCCAGCAATTTAGTCGAGCCCTACGAGCAGTACTTC
few | TRBJ2-2 | TRBV9 | 16 | TRBD2 | CASSVEGGLGVGELFF | TGTGCCAGCAGCGTAGAAGGGGGACTAGGGGTCGGGGAGCTGTTTTTT
NA | TRBJ1-1 | TRBV2 | 15 | NA | CASSDSPPEVTEAFF | TGTGCCAGCAGTGATTCCCCGCCGGAGGTCACTGAAGCTTTCTTT
NA | TRBJ2-7 | TRBV25-1 | 16 | NA | CASSEYEGSSSYEQYF | TGTGCCAGCAGTGAATATGAGGGCTCAAGCTCCTACGAGCAGTACTTC
few | TRBJ2-1 | TRBV6-5 | 14 | TRBD2 | CASKTSGNYNEQFF | TGTGCCAGCAAGACCAGCGGGAACTACAATGAGCAGTTCTTC
NA | TRBJ2-2 | TRBV19 | 13 | NA | CASKGVDTGELFF | TGTGCCAGTAAAGGGGTGGACACCGGGGAGCTGTTTTTT
NA | TRBJ2-7 | TRBV28 | 15 | NA | CASSIIPGHSYEQYF | TGTGCCAGCAGTATCATTCCGGGACATTCCTACGAGCAGTACTTC
few | TRBJ2-5 | TRBV7-9 | 16 | TRBD1 | CASGSLWTGSKETQYF | TGTGCCAGCGGCAGCTTATGGACAGGTTCAAAAGAGACCCAGTACTTC
once | TRBJ2-1 | TRBV2 | 15 | TRBD2 | CANETSGRAYNEQFF | TGTGCCAACGAGACTAGCGGGAGGGCCTACAATGAGCAGTTCTTC
few | TRBJ2-1 | TRBV4-3 | 13 | NA | CASSQERDNEQFF | TGCGCCAGCAGCCAAGAAAGAGACAATGAGCAGTTCTTC
NA | TRBJ2-1 | TRBV6-5 | 12 | NA | CASTIRGGEQFF | TGTGCCAGCACGATCCGGGGAGGCGAGCAGTTCTTC
once | TRBJ2-7 | TRBV19 | 15 | TRBD2 | CASSKVLAGAIEQYF | TGTGCCAGTAGTAAAGTGCTAGCGGGAGCCATCGAGCAGTACTTC
NA | TRBJ2-5 | TRBV5-1 | 15 | TRBD2 | CASSLSGTIQETQYF | TGCGCCAGCAGCCTCTCCGGGACTATACAAGAGACCCAGTACTTC
NA | TRBJ2-1 | TRBV9 | 16 | NA | CASSVSIWGAHNEQFF | TGTGCCAGCAGCGTATCGATCTGGGGAGCACACAATGAGCAGTTCTTC
NA | TRBJ2-5 | TRBV6-6 | 15 | TRBD1 | CASSYADRAQETQYF | TGTGCCAGCAGTTACGCTGACAGGGCCCAAGAGACCCAGTACTTC
NA | TRBJ2-1 | TRBV4-1 | 16 | NA | CASSQDLGRTYNEQFF | TGCGCCAGCAGCCAAGATTTGGGGAGGACCTACAATGAGCAGTTCTTC
NA | TRBJ2-1 | TRBV6-1 | 16 | TRBD2 | CASSDPGLAGRNEQFF | TGTGCCAGCAGTGACCCTGGACTAGCGGGGAGGAATGAGCAGTTCTTC
NA | TRBJ2-7 | TRBV4-1 | 14 | NA | CASSQDLLGREQYF | TGCGCCAGCAGCCAAGATCTTTTGGGGCGCGAGCAGTACTTC
NA | TRBJ2-3 | TRBV5-1 | 16 | NA | CASSLSSGSSTDTQYF | TGCGCCAGCAGCTTGTCATCCGGGAGTTCCACAGATACGCAGTATTTT
NA | TRBJ2-1 | TRBV5-4 | 15 | TRBD2 | CASSRPGLVYNEQFF | TGTGCCAGCAGCCGTCCGGGACTAGTCTACAATGAGCAGTTCTTC
NA | TRBJ1-5 | TRBV19 | 16 | TRBD1 | CASSNRQGASNQPQHF | TGTGCCAGTAGTAACCGACAGGGGGCTAGCAATCAGCCCCAGCATTTT
NA | TRBJ1-2 | TRBV7-8 | 13 | NA | CASTRGGEDGYTF | TGTGCCAGCACCCGTGGCGGGGAGGATGGCTACACCTTC
NA | TRBJ1-3 | TRBV2 | 16 | NA | CASSRTTNLSGNTIYF | TGTGCCAGCAGCCGGACAACTAACCTCTCTGGAAACACCATATATTTT
NA | TRBJ2-3 | TRBV11-2 | 15 | NA | CASRYPEGNGDTQYF | TGTGCCAGCAGATATCCCGAGGGCAATGGAGATACGCAGTATTTT
NA | TRBJ1-1 | TRBV28 | 15 | NA | CASSSRSTGRVEAFF | TGTGCCAGCAGTTCGCGGAGTACAGGGAGAGTTGAAGCTTTCTTT
NA | TRBJ2-4 | TRBV5-8 | 17 | TRBD2 | CASSLTHTLAGVNIQYF | TGTGCCAGCAGCCTCACGCACACCCTAGCGGGGGTTAACATTCAGTACTTC